This T cell receptor beta chain emerged from a study of cytomegalovirus exposure and HLA in healthy donors. Study-level results: Cytomegalovirus association was listed for 150 to 200 TCR beta chains.

On this clone: Its antigen remains unknown.

Germline CDR1 reads MNHNS; CDR2 reads SASEGT. CDR3 length: 13 amino acids. V dropped 6 bases and J dropped 2; count of bases not matched to a gene: 4. The PCR was carried out with 60 Vbeta primers and 13 Jbeta primers. Measured with immunoSEQ multiplex PCR; TCRdb has only the in-frame clones, and not every one. The sample contains some 100,000 clones, more than 70% of which appear only once. The TCR comes from a man aged 25 to 40 in good health and CMV-seronegative. This sequence joins TRBV6-1 and TRBJ2-7; 7 bases align to TRBD1. The specimen sequenced was PBMCs. The CDR3 DNA reads TGTGCCAGCAGGAGGGGGCAGGCCTACGAGCAGTACTTC. Its translation: CASRRGQAYEQYF.